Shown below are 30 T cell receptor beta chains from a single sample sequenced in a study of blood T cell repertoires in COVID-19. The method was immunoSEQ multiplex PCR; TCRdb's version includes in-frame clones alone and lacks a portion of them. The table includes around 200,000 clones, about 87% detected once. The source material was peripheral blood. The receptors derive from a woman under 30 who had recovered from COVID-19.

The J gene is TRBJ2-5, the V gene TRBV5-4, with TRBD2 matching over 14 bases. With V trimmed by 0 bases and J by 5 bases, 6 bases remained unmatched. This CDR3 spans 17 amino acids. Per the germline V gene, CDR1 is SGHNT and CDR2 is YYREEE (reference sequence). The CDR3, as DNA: TGTGCCAGCAGCTTGGGACTAGCGGGAGGGCCATGGGAGACCCAGTACTTC. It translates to CASSLGLAGGPWETQYF. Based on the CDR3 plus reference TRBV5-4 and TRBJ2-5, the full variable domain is ETGVTQSPTHLIKTRGQQVTLRCSSQSGHNTVSWYQQALGQGPQFIFQYYREEENGRGNFPPRFSGLQFPNYSSELNVNALELDDSALYLCASSLGLAGGPWETQYFGPGTRLLVL.

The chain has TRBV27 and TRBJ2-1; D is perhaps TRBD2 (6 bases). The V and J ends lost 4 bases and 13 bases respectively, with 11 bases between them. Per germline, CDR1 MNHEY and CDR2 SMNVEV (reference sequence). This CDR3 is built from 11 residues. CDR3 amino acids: CASSSGGPQFF. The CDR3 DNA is TGTGCCAGCAGTTCCGGAGGGCCTCAGTTCTTC.

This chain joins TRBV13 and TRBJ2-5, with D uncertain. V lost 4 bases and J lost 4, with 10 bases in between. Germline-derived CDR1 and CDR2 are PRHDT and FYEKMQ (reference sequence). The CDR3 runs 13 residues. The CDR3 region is CASSSGSRETQYF. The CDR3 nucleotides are TGTGCCAGCAGCTCGGGTTCGCGAGAGACCCAGTACTTC.

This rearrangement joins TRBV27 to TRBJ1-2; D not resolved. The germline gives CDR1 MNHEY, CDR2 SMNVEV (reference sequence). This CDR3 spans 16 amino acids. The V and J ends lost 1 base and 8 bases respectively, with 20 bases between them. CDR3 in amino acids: CASSLLLAGLFWGYTF. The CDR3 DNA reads TGTGCCAGCAGTTTATTATTGGCAGGCCTCTTCTGGGGCTACACCTTC.

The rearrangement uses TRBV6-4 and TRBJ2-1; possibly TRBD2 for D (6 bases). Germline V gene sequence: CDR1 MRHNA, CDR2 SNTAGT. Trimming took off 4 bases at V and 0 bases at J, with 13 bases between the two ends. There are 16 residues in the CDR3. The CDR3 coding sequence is TGTGCCAGCAGTGGTGAGCGGGCTAGCTCCTACAATGAGCAGTTCTTC. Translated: CASSGERASSYNEQFF.

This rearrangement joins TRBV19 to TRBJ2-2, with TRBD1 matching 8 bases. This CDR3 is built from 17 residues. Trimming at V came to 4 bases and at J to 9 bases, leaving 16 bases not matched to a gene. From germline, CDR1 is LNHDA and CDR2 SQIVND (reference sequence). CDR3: CASSTKTRTGPSRELFF. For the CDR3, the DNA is TGTGCCAGTAGTACAAAAACCCGGACAGGGCCCTCGAGGGAGCTGTTTTTT.

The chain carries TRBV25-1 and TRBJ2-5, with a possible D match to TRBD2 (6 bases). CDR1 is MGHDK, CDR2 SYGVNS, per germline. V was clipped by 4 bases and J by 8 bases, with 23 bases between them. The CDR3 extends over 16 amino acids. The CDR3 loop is CASSVGSLSGVSTQYF. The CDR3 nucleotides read TGTGCCAGCAGTGTGGGATCCCTTTCGGGAGTAAGCACCCAGTACTTC.

CDR3 sequence reads: CASSLVDRGTYEQFF. Written as DNA, the CDR3 is TGTGCCAGCAGCTTAGTGGATAGGGGGACGTATGAGCAGTTCTTC. The chain couples TRBV7-2 to TRBJ2-1; tentative D call: TRBD1 (6 bases). This CDR3 region has 15 residues. From germline, CDR1 is SGHTA and CDR2 FQGNSA. Trimming took 1 base from V and 8 from J, leaving 15 bases between them.

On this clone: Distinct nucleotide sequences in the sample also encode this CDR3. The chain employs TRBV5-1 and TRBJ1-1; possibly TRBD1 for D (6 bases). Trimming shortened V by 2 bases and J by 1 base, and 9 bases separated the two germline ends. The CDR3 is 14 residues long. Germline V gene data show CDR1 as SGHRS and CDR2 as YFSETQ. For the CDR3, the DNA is TGCGCCAGCAGCTTACAGGGACAGAACACTGAAGCTTTCTTT. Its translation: CASSLQGQNTEAFF.

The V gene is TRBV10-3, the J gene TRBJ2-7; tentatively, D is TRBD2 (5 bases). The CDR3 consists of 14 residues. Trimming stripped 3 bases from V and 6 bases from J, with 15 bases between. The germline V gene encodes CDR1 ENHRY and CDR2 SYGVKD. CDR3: CAISDLGLAGEQYV. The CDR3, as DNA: TGTGCCATCAGTGATCTGGGTTTGGCGGGCGAGCAGTACGTC.

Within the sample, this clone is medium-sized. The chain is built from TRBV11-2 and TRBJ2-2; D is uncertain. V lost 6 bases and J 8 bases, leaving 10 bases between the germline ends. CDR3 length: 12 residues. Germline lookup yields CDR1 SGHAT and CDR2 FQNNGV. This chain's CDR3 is CASRKRGGELFF. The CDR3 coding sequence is TGTGCCAGCAGGAAACGCGGTGGGGAGCTGTTTTTT. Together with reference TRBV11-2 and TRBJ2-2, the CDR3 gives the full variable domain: EAGVAQSPRYKIIEKRQSVAFWCNPISGHATLYWYQQILGQGPKLLIQFQNNGVVDDSQLPKDRFSAERLKGVDSTLKIQPAKLEDSAVYLCASRKRGGELFFGEGSRLTVL.

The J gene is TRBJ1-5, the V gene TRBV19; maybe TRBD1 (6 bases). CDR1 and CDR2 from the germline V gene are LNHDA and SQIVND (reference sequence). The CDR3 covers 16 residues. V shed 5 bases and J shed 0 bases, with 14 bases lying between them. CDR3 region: CASSPLTGSSNQPQHF. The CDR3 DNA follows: TGTGCCAGTAGTCCATTAACAGGGTCTAGCAATCAGCCCCAGCATTTT.

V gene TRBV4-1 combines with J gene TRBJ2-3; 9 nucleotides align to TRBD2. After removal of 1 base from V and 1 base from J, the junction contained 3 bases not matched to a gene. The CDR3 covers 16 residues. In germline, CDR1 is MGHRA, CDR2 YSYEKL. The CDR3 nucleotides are TGCGCCAGCAGCCAAGGACTAGCGGCCCGCACAGATACGCAGTATTTT. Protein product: CASSQGLAARTDTQYF.

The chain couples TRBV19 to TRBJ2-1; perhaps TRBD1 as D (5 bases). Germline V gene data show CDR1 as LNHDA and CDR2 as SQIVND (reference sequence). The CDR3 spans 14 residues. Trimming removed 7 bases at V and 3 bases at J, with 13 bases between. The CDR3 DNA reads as TGTGCCAGTACCCCAAGGGGCCGCTACAATGAGCAGTTCTTC. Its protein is CASTPRGRYNEQFF.

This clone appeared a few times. The CDR3 region is CASSYKGATNEKLFF. The CDR3 coding sequence is TGTGCCAGCAGTTATAAGGGGGCAACTAATGAAAAACTGTTTTTT. The chain links TRBV6-5 to TRBJ1-4; D perhaps matches TRBD1 (6 bases). The CDR3 covers 15 residues. V dropped 3 bases and J dropped 0 bases, with 8 bases sitting between them. Germline V CDR1 and CDR2: MNHEY, SVGAGI.

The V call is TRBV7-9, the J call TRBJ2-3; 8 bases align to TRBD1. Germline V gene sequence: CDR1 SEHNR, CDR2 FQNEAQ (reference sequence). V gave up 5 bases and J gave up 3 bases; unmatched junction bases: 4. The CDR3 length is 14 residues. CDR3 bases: TGTGCCAGCAGCCCAAGACAGGGGACAGATACGCAGTATTTT. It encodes CASSPRQGTDTQYF.

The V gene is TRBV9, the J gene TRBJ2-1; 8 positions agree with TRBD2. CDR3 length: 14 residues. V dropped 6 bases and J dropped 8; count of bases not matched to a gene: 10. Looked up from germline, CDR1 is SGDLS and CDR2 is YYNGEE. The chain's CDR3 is CASTLSGSSDEQFF. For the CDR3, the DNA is TGTGCCAGCACTCTCAGCGGGAGTAGCGATGAGCAGTTCTTC.

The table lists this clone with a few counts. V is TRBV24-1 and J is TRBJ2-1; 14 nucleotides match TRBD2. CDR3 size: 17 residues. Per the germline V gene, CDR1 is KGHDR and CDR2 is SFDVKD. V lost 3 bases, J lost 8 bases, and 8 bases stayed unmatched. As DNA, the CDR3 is TGTGCCACCAGTGATCGGGGGACTAGCGGGAGTCTCTATGAGCAGTTCTTC. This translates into CATSDRGTSGSLYEQFF.

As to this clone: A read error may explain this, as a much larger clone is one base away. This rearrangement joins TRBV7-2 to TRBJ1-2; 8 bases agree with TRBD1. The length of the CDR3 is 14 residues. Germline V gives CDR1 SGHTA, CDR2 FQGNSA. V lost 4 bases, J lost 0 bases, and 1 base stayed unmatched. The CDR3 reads CASSWGQANYGYTF. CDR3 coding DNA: TGTGCCAGCAGCTGGGGACAGGCTAACTATGGCTACACCTTC.

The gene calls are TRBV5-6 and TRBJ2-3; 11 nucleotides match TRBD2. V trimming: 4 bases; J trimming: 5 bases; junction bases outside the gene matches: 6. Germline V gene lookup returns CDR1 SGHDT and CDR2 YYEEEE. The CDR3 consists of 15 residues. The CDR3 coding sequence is TGTGCCAGCAGCGTACTAGCGGGGGCGGGAGATACGCAGTATTTT. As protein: CASSVLAGAGDTQYF.

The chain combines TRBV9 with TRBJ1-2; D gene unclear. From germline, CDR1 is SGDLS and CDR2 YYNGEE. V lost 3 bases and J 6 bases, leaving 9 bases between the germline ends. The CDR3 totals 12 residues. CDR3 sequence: CASSEGVHGYTF. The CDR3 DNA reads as TGTGCCAGCAGCGAGGGAGTGCATGGCTACACCTTC. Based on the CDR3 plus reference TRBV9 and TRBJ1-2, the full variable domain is DSGVTQTPKHLITATGQRVTLRCSPRSGDLSVYWYQQSLDQGLQFLIQYYNGEERAKGNILERFSAQQFPDLHSELNLSSLELGDSALYFCASSEGVHGYTFGSGTRLTVV.

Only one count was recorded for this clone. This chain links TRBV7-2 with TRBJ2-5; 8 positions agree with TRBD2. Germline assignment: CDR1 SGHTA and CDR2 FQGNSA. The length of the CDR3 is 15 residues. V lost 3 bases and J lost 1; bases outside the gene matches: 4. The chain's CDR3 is CASSFDGRGQETQYF. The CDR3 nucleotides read TGTGCCAGCAGCTTTGACGGGAGGGGCCAAGAGACCCAGTACTTC.

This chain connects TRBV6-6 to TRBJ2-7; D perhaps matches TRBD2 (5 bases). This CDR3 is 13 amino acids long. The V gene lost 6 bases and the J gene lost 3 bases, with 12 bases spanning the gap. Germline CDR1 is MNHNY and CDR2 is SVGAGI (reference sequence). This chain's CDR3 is CASRPRGLYEQYF. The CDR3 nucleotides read TGTGCCAGCAGACCCCGGGGTCTCTACGAGCAGTACTTC.

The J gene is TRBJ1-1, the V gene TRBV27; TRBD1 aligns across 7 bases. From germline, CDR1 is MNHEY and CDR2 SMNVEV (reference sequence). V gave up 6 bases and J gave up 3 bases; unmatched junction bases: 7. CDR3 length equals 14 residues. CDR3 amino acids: CASSPRQGHTEAFF. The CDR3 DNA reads TGTGCCAGCAGCCCCCGACAGGGACACACTGAAGCTTTCTTT.

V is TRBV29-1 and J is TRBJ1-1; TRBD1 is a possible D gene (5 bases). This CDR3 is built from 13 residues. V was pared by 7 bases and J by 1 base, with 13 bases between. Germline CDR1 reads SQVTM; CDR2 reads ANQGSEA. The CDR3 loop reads CSAPGGGNTEAFF. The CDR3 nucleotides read TGCAGCGCCCCCGGGGGAGGGAACACTGAAGCTTTCTTT.

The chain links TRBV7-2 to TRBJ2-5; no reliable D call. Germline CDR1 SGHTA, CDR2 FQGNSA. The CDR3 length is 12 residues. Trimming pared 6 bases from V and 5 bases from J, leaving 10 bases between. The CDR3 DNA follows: TGTGCCAGCAGTAAATATATGGAGACCCAGTACTTC. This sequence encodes CASSKYMETQYF.

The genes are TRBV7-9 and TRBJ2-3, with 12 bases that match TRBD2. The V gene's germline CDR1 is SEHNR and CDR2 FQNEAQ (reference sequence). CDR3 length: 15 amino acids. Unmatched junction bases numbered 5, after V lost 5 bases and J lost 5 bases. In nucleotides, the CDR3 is TGTGCCAGCAGCCCTAGCGGGGGGGCCGTAGATACGCAGTATTTT. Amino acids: CASSPSGGAVDTQYF.

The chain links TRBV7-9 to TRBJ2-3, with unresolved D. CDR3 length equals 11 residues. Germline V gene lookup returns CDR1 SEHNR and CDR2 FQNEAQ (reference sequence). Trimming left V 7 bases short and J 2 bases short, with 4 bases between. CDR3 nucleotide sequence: TGTGCCAGCACCCACACAGATACGCAGTATTTT. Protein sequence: CASTHTDTQYF.

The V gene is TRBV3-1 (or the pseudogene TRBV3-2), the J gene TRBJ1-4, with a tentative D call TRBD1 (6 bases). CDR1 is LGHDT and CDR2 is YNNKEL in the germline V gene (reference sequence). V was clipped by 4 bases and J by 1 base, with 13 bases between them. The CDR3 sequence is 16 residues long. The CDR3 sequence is CASSLRGWGTNEKLFF. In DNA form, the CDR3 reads TGTGCCAGCAGCCTCAGGGGCTGGGGAACTAATGAAAAACTGTTTTTT.

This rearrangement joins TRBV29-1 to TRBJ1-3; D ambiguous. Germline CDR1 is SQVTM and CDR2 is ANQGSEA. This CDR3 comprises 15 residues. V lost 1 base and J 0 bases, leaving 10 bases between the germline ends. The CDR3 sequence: CSVEGAGYSGNTIYF. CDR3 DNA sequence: TGCAGCGTTGAAGGAGCGGGATACTCTGGAAACACCATATATTTT.